This is a list of T cell receptor beta chains from one sample in a study of blood T cells in healthy people across ages. From the 5' RACE reads, TCRdb called clonotypes with MiXCR, one entry per CDR3 protein. The sample records 1.5 million to 2 million distinct CDR3 sequences, approximately 28% being singletons. The sequencing input was blood. The receptor source for this set is a woman aged 25 to 39 in good health. Each CDR3 is given with its conserved first and last residue. The D gene is left open where the match is weak. Part of the rows lack a size; the others show once, few, many or a class for expanded clones.

abundance | len | j_gene | v_gene | d_gene | CDR3nt | CDR3aa
many | 14 | TRBJ2-7 | TRBV10-2 | - | TGCGCCAGCAGTACAGCCCAGGGCCCCTACGAGCAGTACTTC | CASSTAQGPYEQYF
- | 12 | TRBJ2-5 | TRBV7-2 | - | TGTGCCAGCAGCCACGGAGCAGGGACCCAGTACTTC | CASSHGAGTQYF
few | 16 | TRBJ1-5 | TRBV5-5 | - | TGTGCCAGCAGCCCCGGGACCCTACTTGGGAATCAGCCCCAGCATTTT | CASSPGTLLGNQPQHF
- | 15 | TRBJ1-1 | TRBV19 | TRBD1 | TGTGCCAGTAGTTCACTATACAGGGGGAACACTGAAGCTTTCTTT | CASSSLYRGNTEAFF
few | 14 | TRBJ2-7 | TRBV5-1 | - | TGCGCCAGCAGCTTGGTGGGGGCCCCCTACGAGCAGTACTTC | CASSLVGAPYEQYF
many | 13 | TRBJ2-3 | TRBV11-2 | - | TGTGCCAGCAGGGGGGGGGACATTGCAAAGCAGTATTTT | CASRGGDIAKQYF
many | 13 | TRBJ1-4 | TRBV18 | - | TGTGCCAGCTCACCTGGGGAGAATGAAAAACTGTTTTTT | CASSPGENEKLFF
- | 15 | TRBJ1-3 | TRBV5-1 | - | TGCGCCAGCAGCTCCGACGGAGCCTCTGGAAACACCATATATTTT | CASSSDGASGNTIYF
many | 15 | TRBJ1-5 | TRBV9 | - | TGTGCCAGCAGCGTAGGGGGGGATCCCAATCAGCCCCAGCATTTT | CASSVGGDPNQPQHF
few | 15 | TRBJ2-3 | TRBV27 | - | TGTGCCAGCAGTTACGGCGGGACCCCAGGTGATACGCAGTATTTT | CASSYGGTPGDTQYF
many | 16 | TRBJ2-7 | TRBV5-5 | TRBD1 | TGTGCCAGCAGCGGGTTGACAGGGAGCACATCCTACGAGCAGTACTTC | CASSGLTGSTSYEQYF
- | 15 | TRBJ2-7 | TRBV4-1 | - | TGCGCCAGCAGCCAAGAGTTTTACGGGACCTACGAGCAGTACTTC | CASSQEFYGTYEQYF
many | 13 | TRBJ2-7 | TRBV3-1 | - | TGTGCCAGCAGACCCGGACCTGCGGAAGAGCAGTACTTC | CASRPGPAEEQYF
- | 16 | TRBJ2-3 | TRBV10-2 | TRBD2 | TGCGCCAGCGTCTCCTTAGCGGGGGGAGACACAGATACGCAGTATTTT | CASVSLAGGDTDTQYF
- | 16 | TRBJ2-5 | TRBV7-3 | TRBD2 | TGTGCCAGCAGCCAGACTAGCGGGGAGGGCTCAGAGACCCAGTACTTC | CASSQTSGEGSETQYF
- | 13 | TRBJ1-5 | TRBV30 | - | TGTGCCTGGAGTGGACAGTGCAATCAGCCCCAGCATTTT | CAWSGQCNQPQHF
many | 13 | TRBJ1-2 | TRBV5-1 | TRBD1 | TGCGCCAGCAGTTTGGACAGGGGGCCTGGCTACACCTTC | CASSLDRGPGYTF
few | 13 | TRBJ1-5 | TRBV12-5 | - | TGTGCTAGGGGTTCCGAGGAAGGTCAGCCCCAGCATTTT | CARGSEEGQPQHF
- | 13 | TRBJ1-2 | TRBV25-1 | - | TGTGCCAGCAGTGTATCCGGGGCCACCATGTCCACCTTC | CASSVSGATMSTF
- | 13 | TRBJ2-5 | TRBV25-1 | - | TGTGCCAGCAGTGGAGAGGCAGGGGAGACCCAGTACTTC | CASSGEAGETQYF
- | 17 | TRBJ2-1 | TRBV12-3/TRBV12-4 | TRBD2 | TGTGCCGGCAGCTCGCGGACTAGCGGGAGAGTCTACAATGAGCAGTTCTTC | CAGSSRTSGRVYNEQFF
few | 14 | TRBJ1-2 | TRBV29-1 | - | TGCAGCGTTGAAGATCGCACCAGGGGCTTCGGCTACACCTTC | CSVEDRTRGFGYTF
many | 13 | TRBJ1-2 | TRBV29-1 | - | TGCAGCGTTGAGCAGGGACGGGACTATGGCTACACCTTC | CSVEQGRDYGYTF
- | 16 | TRBJ2-1 | TRBV6-1 | - | TGTGCCAGCATTCGAGGGACCGGCTTTGTCGATAATGAGCAGTTCTTC | CASIRGTGFVDNEQFF
many | 15 | TRBJ2-7 | TRBV6-1 | TRBD1 | TGTGCCAGCAGTGAAGCCGGGACAGGAGCCTACGAGCAGTACTTC | CASSEAGTGAYEQYF
- | 16 | TRBJ1-1 | TRBV4-3 | - | TGCGCCAGCAGCCAAGAAGCGCAGGCGGAATACACTGAAGCTTTCTTT | CASSQEAQAEYTEAFF
- | 14 | TRBJ1-5 | TRBV12-3/TRBV12-4 | - | TGTGCCAGCAGTTTCGGAGGGAGCCATCAGCCCCAGCATTTT | CASSFGGSHQPQHF
many | 13 | TRBJ2-7 | TRBV4-1 | - | TGCGCCAGCAGCCAAGGTGTAGGCAACGAGCAGTACTTC | CASSQGVGNEQYF
- | 12 | TRBJ1-2 | TRBV7-8 | - | TGTGCCAGCAGCCAGGAGTGGTATGGCTACACCTTC | CASSQEWYGYTF
- | 14 | TRBJ1-5 | TRBV2 | TRBD1 | TGTGCCAGCAGTAGACAGGGCGGGGGTCAGCCCCAGCATTTT | CASSRQGGGQPQHF
- | 15 | TRBJ2-1 | TRBV3-1 | - | TGTGCCAGCAGCCAAGGGACTAACTTCTACAATGAGCAGTTCTTC | CASSQGTNFYNEQFF
many | 10 | TRBJ2-1 | TRBV29-1 | - | TGCAGCGTTGCCGGGAATGAGCAGTTCTTC | CSVAGNEQFF
- | 18 | TRBJ2-7 | TRBV11-2 | TRBD1 | TGTGCCAGCAGCTTAAGGGTTACGTATGGGGACAGGGGTTACGAGCAGTACTTC | CASSLRVTYGDRGYEQYF
- | 15 | TRBJ1-5 | TRBV10-3 | - | TGTGCCATCAGTGAGTCGGGCAGGGGCAATCGGCCCCAGCATTTT | CAISESGRGNRPQHF
- | 13 | TRBJ1-5 | TRBV30 | - | TGTGCCTGGGGGGGCGGGGGAACTCAGCCCCAGCATTTT | CAWGGGGTQPQHF
- | 13 | TRBJ2-7 | TRBV12-3/TRBV12-4 | - | TGTGCCAGCAGTTTTTACAGGGCCCACGAGCAGTACTTC | CASSFYRAHEQYF
- | 15 | TRBJ2-1 | TRBV18 | TRBD1 | TGTGCCAGCTCATTACAGGGGAGTAAGGTCGATGAGCAGTTCTTC | CASSLQGSKVDEQFF
few | 17 | TRBJ2-6 | TRBV7-3 | - | TGTGCCAGCAGCTTAGTGGGCAGTCTCTCTGGGGCCAACGTCCTGACTTTC | CASSLVGSLSGANVLTF
few | 13 | TRBJ1-2 | TRBV19 | - | TGTGCCAGTAGTATCGGCAGCAACTATGGCTACACCTTC | CASSIGSNYGYTF
- | 14 | TRBJ2-5 | TRBV12-3/TRBV12-4 | - | TGTGCCAGCAGTTTAAAGTCAGGTCCCCCGACCCAGTACTTC | CASSLKSGPPTQYF
- | 15 | TRBJ1-4 | TRBV10-2 | - | TGCGCCAGCAGTGAGCCCAGCTCAGGAGGGGAAAAACTGTTTTTT | CASSEPSSGGEKLFF
- | 17 | TRBJ1-1 | TRBV6-2/TRBV6-3 | - | TGTGCCAGCAGTCACAATTACCCAGGGGCGAGAGCGAGAAAGGATTTCTTT | CASSHNYPGARARKDFF
few | 13 | TRBJ2-3 | TRBV5-1 | TRBD1 | TGCGCCAGCAGCCCCGACAGGGGTAGTTCGCAGTATTTT | CASSPDRGSSQYF
- | 15 | TRBJ2-7 | TRBV27 | TRBD2 | TGTGCCAGCAGTCAGACTAGCGGGAGTCGGGACGAGCAGTACTTC | CASSQTSGSRDEQYF
many | 14 | TRBJ2-1 | TRBV6-5 | - | TGTGCCAGCACCACACACAAGGCGGGGACTGAGCAGTTCTTC | CASTTHKAGTEQFF
- | 14 | TRBJ1-2 | TRBV5-1 | - | TGCGCCAGCAGCTTCGTCACGGAGCAGGGAGGAAAAACCTTC | CASSFVTEQGGKTF
- | 15 | TRBJ2-5 | TRBV5-1 | - | TGCGCCAGCAGCTTGGAATGGGGCAACCAAGAGACCCAGTACTTC | CASSLEWGNQETQYF
- | 14 | TRBJ2-7 | TRBV29-1 | TRBD1 | TGCAGCGTTGAAGTGCGACAGGGGATTTACGAGCAGTACTTC | CSVEVRQGIYEQYF